These 26 T cell receptor beta chains came from one sample sequenced in a study of tumor-infiltrating lymphocytes in primary liver carcinoma. Joint extraction of RNA and DNA used roughly 17-32 mg of bulk tissue that was unsorted. A primer matching the constant region was used to make TCR beta cDNA from 500 to 650 ng of total RNA. What produced the TCR beta libraries was three nested multiplex PCR rounds using slightly modified ARM-PCR. Amplification in the first two PCR rounds was performed using TRBV1-TRBV30 forward primers and a C-beta reverse primer for 9 to 11 cycles each. MiXCR was run by TCRdb on the multiplex PCR reads, yielding one entry per CDR3 protein. Of 20,000 to 25,000 distinct CDR3 sequences listed, roughly 79% are singletons. Material for sequencing was liver tumor tissue from sampling region 1. Subset reported: tumor region T1, superior pole. Source of these receptors: a young woman with primary liver carcinoma and hepatitis B virus infection.

The chain recombines TRBV5-8 with TRBJ1-4, with D possibly TRBD1 on 5 matching bases. Germline values: CDR1 SGHTS, CDR2 YDEGEE. The V gene lost 4 bases and the J gene lost 7 bases, with 20 bases spanning the gap. This CDR3 is built from 16 residues. The DNA of the CDR3 is TGTGCCAGCAGCACGGTAGTGTTGGGGGACGGTGAAAAACTGTTTTTT. Translating it yields CASSTVVLGDGEKLFF.

By sample share, this clonotype is hyperexpanded (1% or more). The chain couples TRBV11-2 to TRBJ2-3, with 7 bases aligning to TRBD1. The V segment lost 5 bases and the J segment 5 bases; nucleotides outside the gene matches: 13. The CDR3 contains 16 residues. Germline V gene sequence: CDR1 SGHAT, CDR2 FQNNGV. The CDR3 region is CASSRTRQGRGDTQYF. CDR3 DNA sequence: TGTGCCAGCAGCCGGACGCGACAGGGAAGGGGAGATACGCAGTATTTT.

The chain recombines TRBV6-5 with TRBJ1-6; D gene unclear. Germline V lookup: CDR1 MNHEY, CDR2 SVGAGI. The CDR3 is 15 amino acids. V lost 6 bases to trimming and J lost 9 bases, with 18 bases between them. CDR3 nucleotides: TGTGCCAGCAGGGAAATGAGGACCCCCCTTTCACCCCTCCACTTT. Translation: CASREMRTPLSPLHF.

The V gene is TRBV11-1, the J gene TRBJ2-1; 9 bases align to TRBD2. V shed 8 bases, J shed 10 bases, and the junction held 21 bases outside the gene matches. Per germline, CDR1 SGHAT and CDR2 FQDESV (reference sequence). The CDR3 runs to 17 residues. The CDR3 bases are TGTGCCAGCGGCCTGGGACTAGCAGGAGAAGTTGACATCGAGCAGTTCTTC. It translates to CASGLGLAGEVDIEQFF. Full variable domain (missing parts from reference TRBV11-1 and TRBJ2-1): EAEVAQSPRYKITEKSQAVAFWCDPISGHATLYWYRQILGQGPELLVQFQDESVVDDSQLPKDRFSAERLKGVDSTLKIQPAELGDSAMYLCASGLGLAGEVDIEQFFGPGTRLTVL.

About this clonotype: The junction departs from germline at one end; a sequencing error may be responsible. This rearrangement joins TRBV29-1 to TRBJ2-5; 7 bases are shared with TRBD1. The CDR3 is 14 amino acids. Germline V CDR1 and CDR2: SQVTM, ANQGSEA. CDR3 in amino acids: CSVALSGTGQSQYF. The CDR3 bases are TGCAGTGTTGCCCTCTCCGGGACGGGACAGTCCCAGTATTTC.

V is TRBV7-8 and J is TRBJ1-4; the D is unclear. The V gene lost 5 bases and the J gene lost 8 bases, with 18 bases spanning the gap. The germline V gene has CDR1 SGHVS and CDR2 FQNEAQ. The CDR3 length is 15 residues. CDR3 sequence reads: CASSLLEERGEKLFF. The CDR3 bases are TGTGCCAGCAGCCTGCTGGAGGAGCGAGGCGAAAAACTGTTTTTT.

The chain has TRBV4-3 and TRBJ2-7; possibly TRBD1 for D (6 bases). Germline values: CDR1 LGHNA, CDR2 YSLEER. This CDR3 comprises 15 residues. Trimming pared 2 bases from V and 7 bases from J, leaving 18 bases between. The CDR3, as DNA: TGCGCCAGCAGCCAACATCGATGGACAGAGCGAGAGCAGTACTTC. Translated, it gives CASSQHRWTEREQYF.

Remarks on this clonotype: Given a much more abundant clone one base away, this may be a read error. V usage is TRBV10-3 and J usage is TRBJ2-1, with no clear D. Trimming stripped 3 bases from V and 10 bases from J, with 10 bases between. CDR1 and CDR2 from the germline V gene are ENHRY and SYGVKD. CDR3 length equals 12 residues. As DNA, the CDR3 is TGTGCCATCAGTGAATTGTGGAGCGAGCAGTTCTTC. Residues: CAISELWSEQFF.

This chain links TRBV11-2 with TRBJ2-1; 9 positions agree with TRBD1. In germline, CDR1 is SGHAT, CDR2 FQNNGV. The CDR3 totals 15 residues. Unmatched junction bases numbered 2, after V lost 5 bases and J lost 0 bases. This CDR3 is CASSPTGGSYNEQFF. For the CDR3, the DNA is TGTGCCAGCAGCCCGACAGGGGGCTCCTACAATGAGCAGTTCTTC.

This clonotype was detected only a few times. The junction does not match germline at one end; this may be a read error. The CDR3 loop is CASSPRVISGALNEELFF. CDR3 DNA: TGTGCCAGCTCACCTAGGGTGATATCCGGAGCCTTGAATGAAGAACTGTTTTTT. The chain employs TRBV18 and TRBJ1-4, with unresolved D. The germline V gene encodes CDR1 KGHSH and CDR2 LQKENI. The CDR3 is 18 amino acids.

Comment on this clonotype: The missing conserved phenylalanine or tryptophan at the end of this CDR3 makes a read error likely. No DNA is shown, since the ends of the CDR3 on it are uncertain; the CDR3 is the one TCRdb lists. The J gene is TRBJ2-5, the V gene TRBV29-1; the listed D gene, TRBD1, was not tested against the DNA. In germline, CDR1 is SQVTM, CDR2 ANQGSEA. The CDR3 comprises 14 residues, both ends counted. The CDR3 region is CSIALSGTGQTHYL.

On this clonotype: Sequence at one end of the junction differs from germline and may be a read error. The chain employs TRBV5-4 and TRBJ2-3, with a tentative D call TRBD1 (5 bases). Germline V gene lookup returns CDR1 SGHNT and CDR2 YYREEE (reference sequence). The CDR3 runs to 17 residues. CDR3: CANSVDGHPRPTDTQYF. The CDR3 nucleotides read TGTGCCAACAGCGTAGACGGACACCCCCGACCCACAGATACGCAGTATTTT.

The rearrangement joins TRBV6-5 to TRBJ2-2; D is ambiguous. The length of the CDR3 is 12 residues. V was pared by 1 base and J by 6 bases, with 3 bases between. Germline V gene lookup returns CDR1 MNHEY and CDR2 SVGAGI. The CDR3 nucleotides read TGTGCCAGCAGTTACTTCTCCGGGGAGCTGTTTTTT. Translation gives CASSYFSGELFF.

The rearrangement uses TRBV11-2 and TRBJ1-1; TRBD1 matches at 12 bases. This CDR3 contains 20 residues. From germline, CDR1 is SGHAT and CDR2 FQNNGV. Germline trimming cut 7 bases from V and 6 bases from J; bases unmatched to any gene: 24. The CDR3 nucleotides read TGTGCCAGCAACACTTGGGACAGGGGGCGCAAGAGGTGGAGTAACGCTGAAGCTTTCTTT. Protein product: CASNTWDRGRKRWSNAEAFF.

Remarks on this clonotype: Here the CDR3 omits its conserved ending phenylalanine or tryptophan, so a read error is the likely source. This chain connects TRBV6-6 to TRBJ2-3, with 8 positions matching TRBD1. The germline CDR1 and CDR2 sequences are MNHNY and SVGAGI (reference sequence). The CDR3 loop spans 17 amino acids. Germline trimming cut 4 bases from V and 11 bases from J; bases unmatched to any gene: 20. In DNA, the CDR3 is TGTGCCAGCAGTTCCACCTTAGACAGGGGAGGCCAGGTAGGGCAGTATTAT. This sequence encodes CASSSTLDRGGQVGQYY.

This clonotype was counted ten times or more. The V and J genes are TRBV28 and TRBJ2-3; a possible D gene is TRBD1 (5 bases). V gave up 5 bases and J gave up 10 bases, with 13 bases separating them. Germline V gene data show CDR1 as MDHEN and CDR2 as SYDVKM. There are 12 residues in the CDR3. The CDR3 DNA reads TGTGCCAGCAGTGGCCAGGGTCTCGCGCAGTATTTT. This gives the protein CASSGQGLAQYF.

The V call is TRBV4-2, the J call TRBJ2-1, with 11 bases identical to TRBD1. Losses at the gene ends were 4 bases for V and 8 bases for J; bases not matched to a gene: 7. The germline CDR1 and CDR2 sequences are LGHNA and YNFKEQ. This CDR3 has 15 amino acids. The CDR3 DNA reads TGTGCCAGCAGCCCCGGACAGGGGGCTAGTGATGAGCAGTTCTTC. Translation: CASSPGQGASDEQFF.

The genes are TRBV7-9 and TRBJ2-5, with D maybe TRBD2 (6 bases). Trimming pared 5 bases from V and 4 bases from J, leaving 17 bases between. Germline CDR1 reads SEHNR; CDR2 reads FQNEAQ (reference sequence). This CDR3 spans 15 amino acids. CDR3: CASSQGLNWGETQYF. As DNA, the CDR3 is TGTGCCAGCAGCCAGGGACTCAACTGGGGAGAGACCCAGTACTTC.

Remarks on this clonotype: The CDR3 does not end in the conserved phenylalanine or tryptophan, so this is likely a read error. No DNA is shown, since the ends of the CDR3 on it are uncertain; the CDR3 is the one TCRdb lists. V is TRBV29-1 and J is TRBJ2-2. The CDR3 is 12 amino acids long, termini counted. CDR1 and CDR2 (germline): SQVTM, ANQGSEA. CDR3 loop: CSVVGWTGEMFS.

The sample holds a few counts of this clonotype. The rearrangement uses TRBV6-1 and TRBJ2-5; D is ambiguous. Germline CDR1 and CDR2: MNHNS and SASEGT. V dropped 4 bases and J dropped 4 bases, with 13 bases sitting between them. The CDR3 loop spans 14 amino acids. The CDR3 loop reads CASSVGSTLETQYF. CDR3 nucleotide sequence: TGTGCCAGCAGTGTGGGGTCGACTTTAGAGACCCAGTACTTC.

The chain links TRBV20-1 to TRBJ1-5; no firm D call. The germline gives CDR1 DFQATT, CDR2 SNEGSKA (reference sequence). V lost 0 bases, J lost 2 bases, and 14 bases lay in between. CDR3 length: 16 amino acids. In DNA, the CDR3 is TGCAGTGCTAGAGATGCCCTCCGGGGAGGCAATCAGCCCCAGCATTTT. Encoded protein: CSARDALRGGNQPQHF.

On this clonotype: A read error is likely, as this CDR3 ends without the conserved phenylalanine or tryptophan. It is unclear where the CDR3 begins or ends on the DNA, so no DNA is shown, and the CDR3 is as TCRdb lists it. The chain couples TRBV11-2 to TRBJ1-2; the table's D call, TRBD1, was not checked against the DNA. Looked up from germline, CDR1 is SGHAT and CDR2 is FQNNGV. Including both end residues, the CDR3 is 13 amino acids long. The CDR3 here is CASTQGGSGGYTY.

This clonotype was seen at least ten times. Compared with germline, one end of the junction differs, possibly owing to a read error. The J gene is TRBJ1-1, the V gene TRBV7-3; no reliable D call. The CDR3 contains 13 residues. CDR1 is SGHTA, CDR2 FQGTGA, per germline. The DNA of the CDR3 is TGTGCCAGCAGTTTAACGCCCCTTGGTGAAGCTTTCTTT. This sequence encodes CASSLTPLGEAFF. Together with reference TRBV7-3 and TRBJ1-1, the CDR3 gives the full variable domain: GAGVSQTPSNKVTEKGKYVELRCDPISGHTALYWYRQSLGQGPEFLIYFQGTGAADDSGLPNDRFFAVRPEGSVSTLKIQRTERGDSAVYLCASSLTPLGEAFFGQGTRLTVV.

With respect to this clonotype: This CDR3 fails to terminate in the conserved phenylalanine or tryptophan, so it likely reflects a read error. The chain has TRBV11-2 and TRBJ2-7, with a weak D call TRBD2 (6 bases). The CDR3 totals 13 residues. Germline V gene sequence: CDR1 SGHAT, CDR2 FQNNGV. CDR3 in DNA: TGTGCAAGCAAGATTGCGGGGAAGTACGAGCAGTACTAC. Amino acid sequence: CASKIAGKYEQYY.

As for this clonotype: Mismatch with germline at one junction end may stem from a read error. This sequence joins TRBV5-6 and TRBJ2-7, with 8 bases that match TRBD1. The CDR3 has 13 residues. Germline V CDR1 and CDR2: SGHDT, YYEEEE. For the CDR3, the DNA is TGCGCCAGCAGCTTACGGACAGGGCTATCACCGTACTTC. This encodes CASSLRTGLSPYF.

V and J are TRBV29-1 and TRBJ2-7; TRBD1 might be the D (6 bases). Germline values: CDR1 SQVTM, CDR2 ANQGSEA. V was cut by 0 bases and J by 13 bases, with 25 bases left in between. The CDR3 loop spans 15 amino acids. As DNA, the CDR3 is TGCAGCGTTGAAGAGGAAACAGGGTTCTCGTACGACCAATACTTC. Translation: CSVEEETGFSYDQYF.